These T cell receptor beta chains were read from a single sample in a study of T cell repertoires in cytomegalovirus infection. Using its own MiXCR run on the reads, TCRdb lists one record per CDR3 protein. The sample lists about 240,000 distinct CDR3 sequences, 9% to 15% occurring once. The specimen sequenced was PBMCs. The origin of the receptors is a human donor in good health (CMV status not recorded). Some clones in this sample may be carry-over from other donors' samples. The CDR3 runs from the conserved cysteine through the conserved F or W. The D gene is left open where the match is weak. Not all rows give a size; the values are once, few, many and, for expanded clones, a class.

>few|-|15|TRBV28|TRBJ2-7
CASSSRAGADYEQYF
TGTGCCAGCAGTTCCCGGGCTGGGGCAGACTACGAGCAGTACTTC
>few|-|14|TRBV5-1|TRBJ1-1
CASSPGVMNTEAFF
TGCGCCAGCAGCCCGGGGGTCATGAACACTGAAGCTTTCTTT
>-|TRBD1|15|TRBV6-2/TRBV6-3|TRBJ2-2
CASSWTGQNTGELFF
TGTGCCAGCAGTTGGACAGGGCAAAACACCGGGGAGCTGTTTTTT
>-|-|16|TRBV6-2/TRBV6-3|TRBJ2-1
CASTSRVMGASSEQFF
TGTGCCAGCACCTCCCGGGTGATGGGGGCTAGTAGTGAGCAGTTCTTC
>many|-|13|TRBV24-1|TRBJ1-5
CATSDHSNQPQHF
TGTGCCACCAGTGATCATAGCAATCAGCCCCAGCATTTT
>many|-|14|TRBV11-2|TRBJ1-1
CASSLAIWRTEAFF
TGTGCCAGCAGCTTAGCAATCTGGAGGACTGAAGCTTTCTTT
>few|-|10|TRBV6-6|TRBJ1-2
CAVGLVGYTF
TGTGCCGTGGGGTTAGTGGGCTACACCTTC
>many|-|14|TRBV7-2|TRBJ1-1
CASSLNQVGTEAFF
TGTGCCAGCAGCCTAAATCAGGTAGGCACTGAAGCTTTCTTT
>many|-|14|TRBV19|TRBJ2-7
CASKPATSSYEQYF
TGTGCCAGTAAACCCGCGACGAGCTCCTACGAGCAGTACTTC
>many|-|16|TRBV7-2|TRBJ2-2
CASTPTVAANTGELFF
TGTGCCAGCACCCCGACAGTAGCCGCGAACACCGGGGAGCTGTTTTTT
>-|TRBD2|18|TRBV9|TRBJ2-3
CASTRRGTSGAPTDTQYF
TGTGCCAGCACCCGTAGGGGGACTAGCGGGGCTCCCACAGATACGCAGTATTTT
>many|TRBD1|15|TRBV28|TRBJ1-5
CASSSGTGGYQPQHF
TGTGCCAGCAGTTCAGGGACAGGGGGATATCAGCCCCAGCATTTT
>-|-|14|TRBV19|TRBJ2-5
CASSASYGQETQYF
TGTGCCAGCAGCGCTAGCTATGGGCAAGAGACCCAGTACTTC
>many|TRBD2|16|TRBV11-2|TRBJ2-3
CASSFLAGGFGDTQYF
TGTGCCAGCAGCTTTCTAGCGGGGGGGTTTGGAGATACGCAGTATTTT
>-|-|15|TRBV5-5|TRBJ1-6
CASSSQGPLNSPLHF
TGTGCCAGCAGCTCCCAGGGCCCCCTAAATTCACCCCTCCACTTT
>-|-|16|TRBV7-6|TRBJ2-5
CASSALSSDLGETQYF
TGTGCCAGCAGCGCTCTCTCCTCTGACTTAGGAGAGACCCAGTACTTC
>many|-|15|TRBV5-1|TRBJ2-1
CASRPRDNSYNEQFF
TGCGCCAGCAGACCCCGGGATAATTCTTACAATGAGCAGTTCTTC
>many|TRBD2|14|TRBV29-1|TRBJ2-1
CSGTVAGGPNEQFF
TGCAGCGGTACGGTAGCGGGAGGCCCCAATGAGCAGTTCTTC